Presented here are 26 T cell receptor beta chains from one specimen sequenced in a study of cytomegalovirus exposure and HLA in healthy donors. PCR amplification relied on 60 Vbeta primers (plus 13 Jbeta primers). Assay: immunoSEQ multiplex PCR; the TCRdb copy retains only in-frame clones and omits some. The sample has 60,000 to 70,000 clones; over 70% are singletons. Material for sequencing was PBMCs. The source of these receptors is a male donor in good health and CMV-seropositive.

The chain has TRBV4-1 and TRBJ1-4, with no clear D. The CDR3 loop spans 18 amino acids. Germline CDR1 is MGHRA and CDR2 is YSYEKL. V lost 0 bases, J lost 8 bases, and 22 bases lay in between. The CDR3 region has the DNA TGCGCCAGCAGCCAAGAAAGGGTCGCCCGGAGGCGGAAGGAAAAACTGTTTTTT. It translates to CASSQERVARRRKEKLFF.

The chain combines TRBV6-1 with TRBJ2-5; TRBD1 is a possible D gene (5 bases). The CDR3 spans 15 residues. V lost 6 bases and J 5 bases, leaving 19 bases between the germline ends. Germline V gene lookup returns CDR1 MNHNS and CDR2 SASEGT. CDR3 in amino acids: CASRAMKGSSETQYF. The CDR3 nucleotides are TGTGCCAGCAGGGCAATGAAGGGGTCCTCGGAGACCCAGTACTTC.

In regard to this clone: Other nucleotide sequences in the sample specify the same CDR3. The V gene is TRBV29-1, the J gene TRBJ1-2; 8 bases fit TRBD1. The V gene end was trimmed by 3 bases and the J gene end by 3 bases; junction bases not matched to a gene: 0. Germline V gives CDR1 SQVTM, CDR2 ANQGSEA. The CDR3 spans 12 residues. The CDR3 reads CSVEDRDYGYTF. The CDR3 coding sequence is TGCAGCGTTGAGGACAGGGACTATGGCTACACCTTC. The full variable domain, completed using reference TRBV29-1 and TRBJ1-2, is SAVISQKPSRDICQRGTSLTIQCQVDSQVTMMFWYRQQPGQSLTLIATANQGSEATYESGFVIDKFPISRPNLTFSTLTVSNMSPEDSSIYLCSVEDRDYGYTFGSGTRLTVV.

V is TRBV28 and J is TRBJ2-1; tentative D call: TRBD2 (7 bases). Trimming removed 2 bases from V and 4 bases from J, with 12 bases in between. In germline, CDR1 is MDHEN, CDR2 SYDVKM. This CDR3 contains 15 residues. The CDR3 coding sequence is TGTGCCAGCAGTTTAGGGGGGGCTAGTTACAATGAGCAGTTCTTC. This sequence encodes CASSLGGASYNEQFF.

This clone was found once. The chain employs TRBV19 and TRBJ1-5; D may be TRBD1 (6 bases). V lost 2 bases and J lost 5, with 13 bases in between. This CDR3 contains 15 residues. Germline values: CDR1 LNHDA, CDR2 SQIVND (reference sequence). CDR3 protein: CASSIPTGNDQPQHF. In nucleotides, the CDR3 is TGTGCCAGTAGTATACCTACAGGGAACGATCAGCCCCAGCATTTT. The full variable domain, its missing parts supplied by reference TRBV19 and TRBJ1-5, is DGGITQSPKYLFRKEGQNVTLSCEQNLNHDAMYWYRQDPGQGLRLIYYSQIVNDFQKGDIAEGYSVSREKKESFPLTVTSAQKNPTAFYLCASSIPTGNDQPQHFGDGTRLSIL.

This clone turned up a few times. The V call is TRBV7-6, the J call TRBJ1-1; D is possibly TRBD1 (6 bases). The CDR3 has 16 residues. The V end lost 0 bases, the J end lost 4 bases, and 15 bases lay between the germline ends. Germline CDR1 SGHVS, CDR2 FNYEAQ. The CDR3 is CASSLAVQGIRTEAFF. CDR3 sequence (DNA): TGTGCCAGCAGCTTAGCGGTACAGGGTATCCGCACTGAAGCTTTCTTT.

In this sample, this clone turned up a few times. The V and J genes are TRBV6-6 and TRBJ1-2; the match to TRBD1 covers 8 bases. From germline, CDR1 is MNHNY and CDR2 SVGAGI (reference sequence). This CDR3 has 13 residues. The ends lost 4 bases at V and 8 bases at J; junction bases unmatched: 6. CDR3 protein: CASSFQGALGYTF. The CDR3 nucleotides read TGTGCCAGCAGTTTCCAGGGGGCGTTGGGCTACACCTTC.

This clone was seen a few times. The chain recombines TRBV6-1 with TRBJ2-3; TRBD2 agrees at 12 bases. This CDR3 spans 16 amino acids. The V gene's germline CDR1 is MNHNS and CDR2 SASEGT. Trimming took 4 bases from V and 7 from J; bases not matched to a gene: 9. CDR3 amino acids: CASSGTSGDSGYTQYF. The CDR3 nucleotides read TGTGCCAGCAGTGGGACTAGCGGGGATTCGGGGTATACGCAGTATTTT.

CDR3 sequence (DNA): TGTGCCAGTAGTACACAGGGTGCGGCCAACGTCCTGACTTTC. Protein product: CASSTQGAANVLTF. The chain uses TRBV19 and TRBJ2-6; D might be TRBD1 (6 bases). The CDR3 loop spans 14 amino acids. V gave up 4 bases and J gave up 6 bases, with 10 bases separating them. Germline lookup yields CDR1 LNHDA and CDR2 SQIVND (reference sequence).

This clone was counted once. The rearrangement uses TRBV6-5 and TRBJ2-1; TRBD2 might be the D (7 bases). The CDR3 length is 16 residues. Per germline, CDR1 MNHEY and CDR2 SVGAGI. Trimming shortened V by 0 bases and J by 6 bases, and 15 bases separated the two germline ends. CDR3 bases: TGTGCCAGCAGTTACTCGAGGGGGGGCGAGATCAATGAGCAGTTCTTC. Protein sequence: CASSYSRGGEINEQFF.

The chain's CDR3 is CASSEKRGGGDTQYF. CDR3 DNA sequence: TGTGCCAGCAGCGAGAAGCGGGGGGGTGGAGATACGCAGTATTTT. The J gene is TRBJ2-3, the V gene TRBV7-9; 10 bases map to TRBD2. Unmatched junction bases numbered 7, after V lost 5 bases and J lost 5 bases. The CDR3 totals 15 residues. CDR1 SEHNR and CDR2 FQNEAQ come from the germline V gene (reference sequence).

V and J are TRBV30 and TRBJ1-1; TRBD1 might be the D (6 bases). V lost 3 bases, J lost 1 base, and 15 bases lay in between. CDR3 length equals 15 residues. Germline CDR1 reads GTSNPN; CDR2 reads SVGIG (reference sequence). The CDR3, as DNA: TGTGCCTGGAGAGAATCGACAGGCCCGAACACTGAAGCTTTCTTT. Translated: CAWRESTGPNTEAFF. Together with reference TRBV30 and TRBJ1-1, the CDR3 gives the full variable domain: SQTIHQWPATLVQPVGSPLSLECTVEGTSNPNLYWYRQAAGRGLQLLFYSVGIGQISSEVPQNLSASRPQDRQFILSSKKLLLSDSGFYLCAWRESTGPNTEAFFGQGTRLTVV.

The CDR3 nucleotides read TGCGCCAGCAGCTTGGACAGGGAGCAGTACTTC. Encoded protein: CASSLDREQYF. The V gene is TRBV5-1, the J gene TRBJ2-7, with D possibly matching TRBD1 (5 bases). The CDR3 has 11 amino acids. Looked up from germline, CDR1 is SGHRS and CDR2 is YFSETQ. The V and J ends lost 0 bases and 7 bases respectively, with 5 bases between them.

The rearrangement links TRBV2 to TRBJ1-2, with 8 bases lining up with TRBD1. With 5 bases clipped from V and 7 bases from J, the junction kept 6 bases outside the gene matches. Germline CDR1 is SNHLY and CDR2 is FYNNEI. The CDR3 runs to 13 residues. CDR3 loop: CASSPQGASGYTF. CDR3 nucleotides: TGTGCCAGCAGTCCCCAGGGGGCGTCTGGCTACACCTTC.

CDR3 nucleotide sequence: TGTGCCAGTAGTATGTTAGGACTAGCGGGGTCCGGAGCCGGGGAGCTGTTTTTT. It is translated as CASSMLGLAGSGAGELFF. The V gene is TRBV19, the J gene TRBJ2-2; 12 bases match TRBD2. The V and J ends lost 3 bases and 6 bases, in that order; junction bases with no gene match: 11. The V gene's germline CDR1 is LNHDA and CDR2 SQIVND (reference sequence). The length of the CDR3 is 18 residues. Complete variable domain (other parts from reference TRBV19 and TRBJ2-2): DGGITQSPKYLFRKEGQNVTLSCEQNLNHDAMYWYRQDPGQGLRLIYYSQIVNDFQKGDIAEGYSVSREKKESFPLTVTSAQKNPTAFYLCASSMLGLAGSGAGELFFGEGSRLTVL.

Written as DNA, the CDR3 is TGTGCCAGCAGCGGGCAGGGACTCCCCGAAGAGACCCAGTACTTC. This encodes CASSGQGLPEETQYF. This chain links TRBV9 with TRBJ2-5; a weak D match, TRBD2 (6 bases). This CDR3 is built from 15 residues. The ends were cut back, 3 bases at V and 3 bases at J, with 15 bases in the middle. Per the germline V gene, CDR1 is SGDLS and CDR2 is YYNGEE.

Here the CDR3 reads CASSTTGGPSDTQYF. The CDR3 region has the DNA TGTGCCAGCAGCACGACGGGGGGGCCGTCGGATACGCAGTATTTT. The V gene is TRBV9, the J gene TRBJ2-3, with TRBD2 matching 8 bases. The CDR3 is 15 amino acids. Germline V lookup: CDR1 SGDLS, CDR2 YYNGEE. J was trimmed by 6 bases and V by 4 bases; bases with no gene match: 10.

CDR3 residues: CASSFGEDTTQYF. Written as DNA, the CDR3 is TGTGCCAGCAGTTTCGGAGAGGATACGACCCAGTACTTC. The gene calls are TRBV27 and TRBJ2-5; D gene uncertain. Germline V gene sequence: CDR1 MNHEY, CDR2 SMNVEV (reference sequence). Trimming took off 3 bases at V and 7 bases at J, with 12 bases between the two ends. CDR3 length equals 13 residues.

This clone has only a few counts. The V gene is TRBV7-3, the J gene TRBJ2-1, with unresolved D. CDR1 is SGHTA, CDR2 FQGTGA, per germline. CDR3 length: 16 residues. V was trimmed by 5 bases and J by 0 bases, leaving 14 bases between them. CDR3 sequence: CASSPPRASSYNEQFF. The CDR3 nucleotides read TGTGCCAGCAGCCCCCCCCGAGCCTCCTCCTACAATGAGCAGTTCTTC.

The gene calls are TRBV5-6 and TRBJ1-2; no definite D call. V lost 0 bases and J lost 3, with 6 bases in between. Germline V lookup: CDR1 SGHDT, CDR2 YYEEEE. The CDR3 length is 13 residues. DNA of the CDR3: TGTGCCAGCAGCTTGGGTCAGGACTATGGCTACACCTTC. Amino acid sequence: CASSLGQDYGYTF. Together with reference TRBV5-6 and TRBJ1-2, the CDR3 gives the full variable domain: DAGVTQSPTHLIKTRGQQVTLRCSPKSGHDTVSWYQQALGQGPQFIFQYYEEEERQRGNFPDRFSGHQFPNYSSELNVNALLLGDSALYLCASSLGQDYGYTFGSGTRLTVV.

This rearrangement joins TRBV28 to TRBJ1-1; 7 nucleotides match TRBD1. CDR3 length: 13 amino acids. Trimming at V came to 8 bases and at J to 5 bases, leaving 8 bases not matched to a gene. Germline V gives CDR1 MDHEN, CDR2 SYDVKM. CDR3 bases: TGTGCCAGCCTGACAGGGTTGGGAACTGAAGCTTTCTTT. Translating it yields CASLTGLGTEAFF.

The rearrangement joins TRBV10-1 to TRBJ1-6; no definite D call. This CDR3 spans 12 amino acids. Germline-derived CDR1 and CDR2 are WNHNN and SYGVQD (reference sequence). The V gene lost 0 bases and the J gene lost 10 bases, with 4 bases spanning the gap. The CDR3 bases are TGCGCCAGCAGTGAGTCACACTCACCCCTCCACTTT. It encodes CASSESHSPLHF.

V and J are TRBV4-1 and TRBJ2-5; TRBD2 might be the D (5 bases). V was clipped by 2 bases and J by 7 bases, with 8 bases between them. CDR3 length equals 12 residues. The V gene's germline CDR1 is MGHRA and CDR2 YSYEKL. Written as DNA, the CDR3 is TGCGCCAGCAGCCAAATCAGCGGGACCCAGTACTTC. Its translation is CASSQISGTQYF.

This clone was counted a single time. The chain is built from TRBV25-1 and TRBJ2-5; D possibly corresponds to TRBD1 (6 bases). The CDR3 sequence is 14 residues long. V lost 4 bases and J lost 5, with 14 bases in between. CDR1 is MGHDK and CDR2 is SYGVNS in the germline V gene. The CDR3 coding sequence is TGTGCCAGCAGTGGTCACAGGGAACCGGAGACCCAGTACTTC. Translating it yields CASSGHREPETQYF.

The chain couples TRBV29-1 to TRBJ2-2, with 8 bases matching TRBD1. Germline V gives CDR1 SQVTM, CDR2 ANQGSEA. Unmatched junction bases numbered 7, after V lost 7 bases and J lost 6 bases. This CDR3 has 13 amino acids. As DNA, the CDR3 is TGCAGCGCTCAGGACAGGGTCCCCGGGGAGCTGTTTTTT. Encoded protein: CSAQDRVPGELFF.

This clone showed up just a few times. CDR3 amino acids: CASSQAQDRGAYEQYF. CDR3 bases: TGCGCCAGCAGCCAAGCTCAGGACAGGGGTGCCTACGAGCAGTACTTC. The chain combines TRBV4-3 with TRBJ2-7; 9 nucleotides match TRBD1. The CDR3 totals 16 residues. The germline gives CDR1 LGHNA, CDR2 YSLEER. Trimming removed 1 base from V and 2 bases from J; junction bases left unmatched: 6.